The entry below describes one T cell receptor beta chain. No antigen is known for it. Clones were sequenced by immunoSEQ multiplex PCR, and TCRdb holds only the in-frame ones, with some missing. The data hold 50,000 to 75,000 clones, with roughly 85% observed a single time. This sample stems from a study of siplizumab effects on memory and regulatory T cells. The V gene's germline CDR1 is MDHEN and CDR2 SYDVKM. CDR3 length: 14 residues. V was clipped by 8 bases and J by 3 bases; unmatched bases: 9. The study, taken as a whole, reports: The study did not confirm that proliferating Tregs from siplizumab cultures were suppressive. Researchers could map only a minor fraction of alloreactive clones to unstimulated subsets.

The V call is TRBV28, the J call TRBJ1-1; TRBD1 aligns across 7 bases. The sequenced material came from memory CD4+ T cells sorted from blood. The receptor was isolated from a human donor in good health. DNA for the CDR3: TGTGCCAGCGGGGACCAGGGGGTTTACACTGAAGCTTTCTTT. This encodes CASGDQGVYTEAFF.